A single sample gave rise to the 28 T cell receptor beta chains below, sequenced in a study of identical twins. Via MiXCR, TCRdb re-called the 5' RACE reads, giving one row per CDR3 protein. The table shows roughly 710,000 distinct CDR3 sequences, with around 6.1% occurring only once. The source material was naive T cells sorted from blood. These receptor sequences come from a man younger than 35 in good health.

The V gene is TRBV29-1, the J gene TRBJ2-7; 10 bases match TRBD2. Trimming cost V 6 bases and J 0 bases; bases outside gene matches: 2. The CDR3 sequence is 13 residues long. Germline V gene sequence: CDR1 SQVTM, CDR2 ANQGSEA. The CDR3 nucleotides are TGCAGCGTCTCTAGCGGGGGCTCCTACGAGCAGTACTTC. Its translation is CSVSSGGSYEQYF.

In this sample, this clonotype turned up many times. The chain combines TRBV29-1 with TRBJ2-5; D assignment may be TRBD1 or TRBD2 (5 bases each). V lost 6 bases and J 5 bases, leaving 13 bases between the germline ends. CDR3 length equals 12 residues. The germline gives CDR1 SQVTM, CDR2 ANQGSEA. The CDR3 loop is CSVKRGQETQYF. The CDR3 DNA follows: TGCAGCGTGAAGAGGGGTCAGGAGACCCAGTACTTC.

Many counts were recorded for this clonotype. The rearrangement joins TRBV28 to TRBJ2-1; TRBD2 is a possible D gene (6 bases). Deletions cut 4 bases from V and 2 bases from J, with 15 bases between. The germline V gene encodes CDR1 MDHEN and CDR2 SYDVKM. This CDR3 region has 16 residues. CDR3 residues: CASSSFGLSPYNEQFF. CDR3 DNA: TGTGCCAGCAGTTCCTTCGGACTATCCCCCTACAATGAGCAGTTCTTC.

In this sample, this clonotype turned up a few times. The chain carries TRBV9 and TRBJ2-1; 9 bases are shared with TRBD2. Germline V gene sequence: CDR1 SGDLS, CDR2 YYNGEE. The CDR3 consists of 15 residues. Trimming removed 0 bases from V and 9 bases from J; junction bases left unmatched: 7. The CDR3 region has the DNA TGTGCCAGCAGCGTAGGGGGTAGCGGGAGAACTGAGCAGTTCTTC. Amino acids: CASSVGGSGRTEQFF.

This clonotype has at least ten counts. The CDR3 loop reads CASSQDLETSGGSNTGELFF. Written as DNA, the CDR3 is TGCGCCAGCAGCCAAGATTTGGAGACTAGCGGAGGATCGAACACCGGGGAGCTGTTTTTT. The chain recombines TRBV4-1 with TRBJ2-2; 9 nucleotides agree with TRBD2. The germline CDR1 and CDR2 sequences are MGHRA and YSYEKL. With V trimmed by 0 bases and J by 0 bases, 11 bases remained unmatched. The CDR3 extends over 20 amino acids.

This chain uses TRBV7-9 with TRBJ2-7; tentatively, D is TRBD2 (5 bases). Germline CDR1 reads SEHNR; CDR2 reads FQNEAQ (reference sequence). The V end lost 1 base, the J end lost 5 bases, and 15 bases lay between the germline ends. There are 15 residues in the CDR3. The CDR3 DNA reads TGTGCCAGCAGCTTAGGAGGAATCTTTAGCGACGAGCAGTACTTC. It is translated as CASSLGGIFSDEQYF.

On this clonotype itself: The final CDR3 position lacks the conserved phenylalanine or tryptophan, pointing to a likely read error. The DNA for the CDR3 is TGCGCCAGCAGCTTAGGGGGCCAAGAGACCCAGTACTGC. The encoded protein is CASSLGGQETQYC. This rearrangement joins TRBV5-1 to TRBJ2-5; tentative D call: TRBD1 (6 bases). Trimming removed 2 bases from V and 1 base from J, with 6 bases in between. The length of the CDR3 is 13 residues. CDR1 is SGHRS and CDR2 is YFSETQ in the germline V gene.

This clonotype was seen many times. The CDR3, as DNA: TGTGCCAGCAGCGCACAGGGCCGGGAGCAGTTCTTC. Its protein is CASSAQGREQFF. The V gene is TRBV9, the J gene TRBJ2-1; D is perhaps TRBD1 (6 bases). Trimming shortened V by 3 bases and J by 10 bases, and 11 bases separated the two germline ends. The CDR3 contains 12 residues. Germline V gene sequence: CDR1 SGDLS, CDR2 YYNGEE.

This clonotype was detected many times. The chain carries TRBV7-9 and TRBJ2-7; tentative D call: TRBD2 (5 bases). The CDR3 is 12 residues long. The V gene's germline CDR1 is SEHNR and CDR2 FQNEAQ (reference sequence). Deletions cut 8 bases from V and 0 bases from J, with 8 bases between. The CDR3 is CASGSSSYEQYV. The CDR3 bases are TGTGCCAGCGGGAGTAGCTCCTACGAGCAGTACGTC.

This clonotype turned up a few times. The chain combines TRBV7-2 with TRBJ2-5, with D tentatively TRBD2 (6 bases). The CDR3 is made up of 15 amino acids. Per germline, CDR1 SGHTA and CDR2 FQGNSA. V was pared by 2 bases and J by 3 bases, with 13 bases between. The CDR3 DNA is TGTGCCAGCAGCTTAACTGGGCGCGGGAAAGAGACCCAGTACTTC. This gives the protein CASSLTGRGKETQYF. Full variable domain (missing parts from reference TRBV7-2 and TRBJ2-5): GAGVSQSPSNKVTEKGKDVELRCDPISGHTALYWYRQSLGQGLEFLIYFQGNSAPDKSGLPSDRFSAERTGGSVSTLTIQRTQQEDSAVYLCASSLTGRGKETQYFGPGTRLLVL.

The chain couples TRBV29-1 to TRBJ2-3, with D possibly called TRBD1 or TRBD2 (6 bases each). The CDR3 runs 15 residues. The germline gives CDR1 SQVTM, CDR2 ANQGSEA. V was shortened by 7 bases and J by 0 bases, with 17 bases between the two germline ends. The CDR3 here is CSALRGRGSTDTQYF. In DNA, the CDR3 is TGCAGCGCCCTCCGGGGGCGGGGAAGCACAGATACGCAGTATTTT.

The chain recombines TRBV20-1 with TRBJ1-1, with D possibly TRBD1 on 5 matching bases. Looked up from germline, CDR1 is DFQATT and CDR2 is SNEGSKA (reference sequence). V gave up 1 base and J gave up 8 bases, with 11 bases separating them. The CDR3 has 12 amino acids. CDR3 nucleotides: TGCAGTGCTAGAGGTGGGGGGGGGGAAGCTTTCTTT. This sequence encodes CSARGGGGEAFF.

This clonotype was found many times. The chain couples TRBV5-1 to TRBJ1-5; D call uncertain. This CDR3 contains 13 residues. Germline CDR1 SGHRS, CDR2 YFSETQ. Trimming left V 0 bases short and J 3 bases short, with 4 bases between. The CDR3 sequence is CASSLDFNQPQHF. The CDR3 region has the DNA TGCGCCAGCAGCTTGGATTTCAATCAGCCCCAGCATTTT. The full variable domain, completed using reference TRBV5-1 and TRBJ1-5, is KAGVTQTPRYLIKTRGQQVTLSCSPISGHRSVSWYQQTPGQGLQFLFEYFSETQRNKGNFPGRFSGRQFSNSRSEMNVSTLELGDSALYLCASSLDFNQPQHFGDGTRLSIL.

This clonotype has more than one count but fewer than ten. The chain employs TRBV2 and TRBJ2-7; 10 bases match TRBD1. This CDR3 contains 13 residues. Trimming cost V 11 bases and J 2 bases; bases outside gene matches: 6. Germline lookup yields CDR1 SNHLY and CDR2 FYNNEI. The CDR3 spells CACRDRGPYEQYV. In DNA form, the CDR3 reads TGTGCCTGTCGAGACAGGGGGCCCTACGAGCAGTACGTC.

This clonotype occurred a few times. Here the CDR3 reads CASSPEEPTNYGYTF. The CDR3 nucleotides are TGCGCCAGCAGCCCGGAGGAGCCAACCAACTATGGCTACACCTTC. The V call is TRBV5-1, the J call TRBJ1-2; D unclear. V was trimmed by 4 bases and J by 2 bases, leaving 15 bases between them. Per the germline V gene, CDR1 is SGHRS and CDR2 is YFSETQ. The CDR3 contains 15 residues.

This clonotype has ten or more counts. The V call is TRBV5-5, the J call TRBJ1-2; D uncertain. V was shortened by 5 bases and J by 4 bases, with 12 bases between the two germline ends. The CDR3 covers 13 residues. Germline V gives CDR1 SGHKS, CDR2 YYEKEE (reference sequence). CDR3 in amino acids: CASSPGVGYGYTF. The CDR3 DNA reads TGTGCCAGCAGTCCCGGGGTGGGCTATGGCTACACCTTC. Variable domain in full (rest from reference TRBV5-5 and TRBJ1-2): DAGVTQSPTHLIKTRGQQVTLRCSPISGHKSVSWYQQVLGQGPQFIFQYYEKEERGRGNFPDRFSARQFPNYSSELNVNALLLGDSALYLCASSPGVGYGYTFGSGTRLTVV.

The chain joins TRBV5-6 to TRBJ1-1; D is perhaps TRBD1 (5 bases). CDR3 size: 15 residues. CDR1 is SGHDT, CDR2 YYEEEE, per germline. V gave up 2 bases and J gave up 5 bases, with 16 bases separating them. The CDR3 protein is CASSFRDGPDTEAFF. The CDR3 region has the DNA TGTGCCAGCAGCTTTCGGGACGGACCCGATACTGAAGCTTTCTTT.

This clonotype has at least ten counts. The genes are TRBV11-1 and TRBJ2-3, with TRBD2 matching over 14 bases. Losses at the gene ends were 5 bases for V and 4 bases for J; bases not matched to a gene: 5. The CDR3 is 16 amino acids. Germline V CDR1 and CDR2: SGHAT, FQDESV (reference sequence). The CDR3 protein is CASSAGLAGVSDTQYF. DNA of the CDR3: TGTGCCAGCAGCGCGGGACTAGCGGGAGTGTCAGATACGCAGTATTTT.

Ten or more counts support this clonotype. The chain has TRBV4-2 and TRBJ2-7; a possible D gene is TRBD1 (6 bases). Germline loops: CDR1 LGHNA, CDR2 YNFKEQ. V was cut by 0 bases and J by 2 bases, with 20 bases left in between. This CDR3 contains 18 residues. The CDR3 protein is CASSQDSTGSLSAYEQYF. DNA for the CDR3: TGTGCCAGCAGCCAAGATAGCACAGGGTCCTTGAGCGCCTACGAGCAGTACTTC.

In its sample, this clonotype was seen many times. The chain has TRBV29-1 and TRBJ2-1; D gene unclear. Deletions cut 7 bases from V and 7 bases from J, with 20 bases between. The CDR3 has 14 amino acids. In germline, CDR1 is SQVTM, CDR2 ANQGSEA. The CDR3 DNA reads as TGCAGCGCAAAGTCGGACCGAAGACTTAATGAGCAGTTCTTC. Its translation: CSAKSDRRLNEQFF.

There are many counts of this clonotype. The rearrangement joins TRBV29-1 to TRBJ1-1; no clear D gene. V shed 4 bases and J shed 0 bases, with 9 bases lying between them. The CDR3 has 13 amino acids. Germline CDR1 SQVTM, CDR2 ANQGSEA. CDR3 nucleotide sequence: TGCAGCGTTGCTCGGGGAATGAACACTGAAGCTTTCTTT. It translates to CSVARGMNTEAFF.

This clonotype was counted many times. V is TRBV5-1 and J is TRBJ2-1, with 14 bases lining up with TRBD2. Looked up from germline, CDR1 is SGHRS and CDR2 is YFSETQ. This CDR3 is built from 17 residues. V trimming: 4 bases; J trimming: 4 bases; junction bases outside the gene matches: 7. The CDR3 DNA is TGCGCCAGCAGCGGCGGGACTAGCGGGAGAGGGTACAATGAGCAGTTCTTC. It is translated as CASSGGTSGRGYNEQFF.

This clonotype was detected ten times or more. The chain employs TRBV11-2 and TRBJ2-2, with no clear D. CDR3 size: 13 residues. Germline-derived CDR1 and CDR2 are SGHAT and FQNNGV. With 5 bases removed from V and 1 base from J, the gap between germline ends came to 5 bases. CDR3 in amino acids: CASSPVNTGELFF. CDR3 bases: TGTGCCAGCAGCCCGGTGAACACCGGGGAGCTGTTTTTT.

This clonotype was counted ten times or more. This sequence joins TRBV6-2 or TRBV6-3 and TRBJ1-5; TRBD1 matches 9 bases. The trim removed 4 bases at V and 7 bases at J, leaving 2 bases unmatched. CDR1 is MNHEY and CDR2 is SVGEGT in the germline V gene. CDR3 size: 13 residues. The DNA for the CDR3 is TGTGCCAGCAGTTCAGACAGGGGGCAGCCCCAGCATTTT. Translating it yields CASSSDRGQPQHF.

This chain links TRBV5-6 with TRBJ2-5; D ambiguous. Germline lookup yields CDR1 SGHDT and CDR2 YYEEEE. The CDR3 runs 13 residues. Between the trimmed V and J ends, which lost 0 bases and 3 bases, there was a span of 6 bases. The CDR3 reads CASSLDGEETQYF. The CDR3, as DNA: TGTGCCAGCAGCTTGGATGGAGAAGAGACCCAGTACTTC.

V is TRBV29-1 and J is TRBJ2-5; D is unresolved. Germline CDR1 SQVTM, CDR2 ANQGSEA. This CDR3 contains 13 residues. Between the trimmed V and J ends, which lost 3 bases and 1 base, there was a span of 9 bases. The CDR3 bases are TGCAGCGTTGAGCGGCTACCCCAAGAGACCCAGTACTTC. Protein product: CSVERLPQETQYF.

This clonotype was picked up a small number of times. The chain employs TRBV11-2 and TRBJ1-1; the match to TRBD1 covers 12 bases. Per the germline V gene, CDR1 is SGHAT and CDR2 is FQNNGV. V lost 4 bases, J lost 0 bases, and 12 bases stayed unmatched. The CDR3 runs 19 residues. In DNA, the CDR3 is TGTGCCAGCAGCTCGAATCCCGGGACAGGGGGCCCCCTGAACACTGAAGCTTTCTTT. Protein product: CASSSNPGTGGPLNTEAFF.

This clonotype was recorded a few times. V gene TRBV6-1 combines with J gene TRBJ2-7; TRBD2 matches 14 bases. This CDR3 spans 16 amino acids. Germline loops: CDR1 MNHNS, CDR2 SASEGT. V trimming: 5 bases; J trimming: 7 bases; junction bases outside the gene matches: 10. CDR3 sequence (DNA): TGTGCCAGCAGTATCGGGACTAGCGGGAGTTTTGGGGAGCAGTACGTC. Translating gives CASSIGTSGSFGEQYV.